What follows describes a single TCR beta chain. The antigen remains undetermined. The data derive from a study of cytomegalovirus exposure and HLA in healthy donors. Study-level findings and limits: Highest at DRB1 and lowest at HLA-C, TCR association rates differed among HLA loci in a later analysis. Most subjects' HLA-A and HLA-B alleles were reportedly predicted from TCR beta sequences. What was likely a sequencing artifact was a cluster of highly shared sequence variants.

The PCR had 60 Vbeta and 13 Jbeta primers. Produced via immunoSEQ multiplex PCR; TCRdb's table is partial and in-frame only. The table has about 140,000 clones, nearly 80% seen once. V dropped 3 bases and J dropped 11; count of bases not matched to a gene: 10. The length of the CDR3 is 13 residues. Germline V CDR1 and CDR2: SGDLS, YYNGEE. This TCR was sampled from a male donor in good health and CMV-seronegative. The sample was PBMCs. V gene TRBV9 combines with J gene TRBJ1-1; 7 bases map to TRBD1. The CDR3 sequence is CASSAGSTGAAFF. The CDR3 region has the DNA TGTGCCAGCAGCGCTGGATCCACAGGGGCGGCTTTCTTT.